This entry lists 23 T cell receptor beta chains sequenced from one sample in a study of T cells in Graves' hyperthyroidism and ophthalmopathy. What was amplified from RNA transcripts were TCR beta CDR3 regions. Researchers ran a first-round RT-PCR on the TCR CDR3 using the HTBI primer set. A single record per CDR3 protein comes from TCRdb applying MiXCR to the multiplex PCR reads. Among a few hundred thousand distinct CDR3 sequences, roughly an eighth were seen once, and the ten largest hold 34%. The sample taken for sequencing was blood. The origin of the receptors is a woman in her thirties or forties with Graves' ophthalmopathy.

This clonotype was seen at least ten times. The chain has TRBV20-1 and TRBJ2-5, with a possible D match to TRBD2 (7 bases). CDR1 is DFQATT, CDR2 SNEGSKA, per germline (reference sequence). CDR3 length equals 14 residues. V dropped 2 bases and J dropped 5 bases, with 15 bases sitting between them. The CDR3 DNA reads TGCAGTGCTAGACCCCTTAGGGGGGGGGAGACCCAGTACTTC. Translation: CSARPLRGGETQYF.

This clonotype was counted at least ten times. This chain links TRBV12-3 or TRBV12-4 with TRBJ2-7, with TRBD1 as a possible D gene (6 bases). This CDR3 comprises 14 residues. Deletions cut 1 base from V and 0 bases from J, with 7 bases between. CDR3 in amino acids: CASSLDRASYEQYF. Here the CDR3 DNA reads TGTGCCAGCAGTTTAGACAGGGCCTCCTACGAGCAGTACTTC.

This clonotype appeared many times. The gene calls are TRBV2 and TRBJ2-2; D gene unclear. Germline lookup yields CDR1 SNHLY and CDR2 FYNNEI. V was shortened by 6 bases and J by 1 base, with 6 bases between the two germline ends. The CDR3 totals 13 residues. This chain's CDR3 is CASSLGNTGELFF. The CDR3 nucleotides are TGTGCCAGCAGCTTAGGGAACACCGGGGAGCTGTTTTTT.

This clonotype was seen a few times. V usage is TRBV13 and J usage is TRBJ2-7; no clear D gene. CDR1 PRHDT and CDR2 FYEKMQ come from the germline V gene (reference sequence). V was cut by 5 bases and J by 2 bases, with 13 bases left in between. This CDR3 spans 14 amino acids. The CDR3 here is CASSPFLGTYEQYF. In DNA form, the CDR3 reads TGTGCCAGCAGCCCCTTCCTAGGGACCTACGAGCAGTACTTC.

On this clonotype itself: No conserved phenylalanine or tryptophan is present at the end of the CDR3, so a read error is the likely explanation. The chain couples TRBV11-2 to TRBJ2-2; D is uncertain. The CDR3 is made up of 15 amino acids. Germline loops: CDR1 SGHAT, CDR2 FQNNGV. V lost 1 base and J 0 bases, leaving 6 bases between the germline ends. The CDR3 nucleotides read TGTGCCAGCAGCTTAGTCGGTCCGAACACCGGGGAGCTGTTTTGT. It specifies CASSLVGPNTGELFC.

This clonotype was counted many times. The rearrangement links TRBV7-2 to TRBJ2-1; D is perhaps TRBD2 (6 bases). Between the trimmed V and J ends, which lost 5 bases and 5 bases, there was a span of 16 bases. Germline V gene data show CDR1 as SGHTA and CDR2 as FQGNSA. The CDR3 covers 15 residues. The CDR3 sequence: CASSLDGGVHNEQFF. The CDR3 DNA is TGTGCCAGCAGCCTGGACGGAGGGGTGCACAATGAGCAGTTCTTC.

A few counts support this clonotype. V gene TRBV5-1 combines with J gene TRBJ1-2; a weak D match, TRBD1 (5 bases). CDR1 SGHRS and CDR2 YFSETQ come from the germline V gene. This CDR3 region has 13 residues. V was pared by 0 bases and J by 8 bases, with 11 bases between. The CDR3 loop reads CASSLEAGTGYTF. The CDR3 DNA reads TGCGCCAGCAGCTTGGAGGCGGGGACGGGCTACACCTTC.

The CDR3 is CSATGTGVNQPQHF. CDR3 nucleotides: TGCAGTGCTACCGGGACAGGGGTTAATCAGCCCCAGCATTTT. V and J are TRBV20-1 and TRBJ1-5; TRBD1 matches at 10 bases. The trim removed 4 bases at V and 4 bases at J, leaving 4 bases unmatched. Germline CDR1 reads DFQATT; CDR2 reads SNEGSKA (reference sequence). This CDR3 spans 14 amino acids.

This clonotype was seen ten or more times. The CDR3 sequence: CASRSGQGFSYEQYF. The CDR3, as DNA: TGTGCCAGCAGGTCGGGACAGGGGTTTTCCTACGAGCAGTACTTC. The V gene is TRBV6-1, the J gene TRBJ2-7; the match to TRBD1 covers 10 bases. The V and J ends lost 6 bases and 1 base, in that order; junction bases with no gene match: 6. The germline V gene encodes CDR1 MNHNS and CDR2 SASEGT. CDR3 length: 15 residues.

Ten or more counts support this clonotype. The CDR3 DNA sequence: TGCAGTGCTAGTTGGCGCGGGAACACAGATACGCAGTATTTT. It encodes CSASWRGNTDTQYF. The J gene is TRBJ2-3, the V gene TRBV20-1; weak D call: TRBD2 (6 bases). The CDR3 totals 14 residues. CDR1 DFQATT and CDR2 SNEGSKA come from the germline V gene (reference sequence). V dropped 3 bases and J dropped 2 bases, with 12 bases sitting between them.

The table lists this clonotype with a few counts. DNA for the CDR3: TGTGCCAGCAGCTCTACGCTTAGAAGACTTCTTTACGGGATTCTCAACACTGAAGCTTTCTTT. Its protein product is CASSSTLRRLLYGILNTEAFF. V gene TRBV11-2 combines with J gene TRBJ1-1; D unresolved. Per the germline V gene, CDR1 is SGHAT and CDR2 is FQNNGV. The CDR3 runs 21 residues. V lost 4 bases to trimming and J lost 2 bases, with 32 bases between them.

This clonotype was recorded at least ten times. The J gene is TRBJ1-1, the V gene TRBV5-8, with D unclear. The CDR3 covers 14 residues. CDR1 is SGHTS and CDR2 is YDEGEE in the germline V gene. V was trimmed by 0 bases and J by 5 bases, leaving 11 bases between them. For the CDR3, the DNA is TGTGCCAGCAGCTTGGTAGGGTTGATTACTGAAGCTTTCTTT. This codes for CASSLVGLITEAFF. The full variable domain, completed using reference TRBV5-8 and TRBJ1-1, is EAGVTQSPTHLIKTRGQQATLRCSPISGHTSVYWYQQALGLGLQFLLWYDEGEERNRGNFPPRFSGRQFPNYSSELNVNALELEDSALYLCASSLVGLITEAFFGQGTRLTVV.

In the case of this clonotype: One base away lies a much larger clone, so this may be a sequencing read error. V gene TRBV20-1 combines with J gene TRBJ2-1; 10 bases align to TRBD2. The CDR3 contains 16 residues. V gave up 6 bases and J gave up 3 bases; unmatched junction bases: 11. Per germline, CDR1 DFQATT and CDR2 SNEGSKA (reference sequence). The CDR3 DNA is TGCAGTGCCAATAGACTAGCGGGCAGGGACTACAATGAGCAGTTCTTC. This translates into CSANRLAGRDYNEQFF.

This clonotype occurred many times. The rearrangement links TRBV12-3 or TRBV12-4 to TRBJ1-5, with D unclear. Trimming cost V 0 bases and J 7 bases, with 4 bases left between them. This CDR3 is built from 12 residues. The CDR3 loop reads CASSLARQPQHF. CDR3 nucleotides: TGTGCCAGCAGTTTAGCGAGGCAGCCCCAGCATTTT.

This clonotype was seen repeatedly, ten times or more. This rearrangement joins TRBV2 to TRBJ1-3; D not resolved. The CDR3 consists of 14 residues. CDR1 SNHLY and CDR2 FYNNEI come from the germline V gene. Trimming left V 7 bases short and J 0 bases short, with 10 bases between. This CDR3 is CASKQETSGNTIYF. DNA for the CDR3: TGTGCCAGCAAACAAGAGACCTCTGGAAACACCATATATTTT.

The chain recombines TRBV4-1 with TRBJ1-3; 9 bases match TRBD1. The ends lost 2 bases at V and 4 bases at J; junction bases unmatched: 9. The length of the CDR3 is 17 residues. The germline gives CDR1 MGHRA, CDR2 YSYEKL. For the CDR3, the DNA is TGCGCCAGCAGCCAAATGGCACAGGGGGCGCGAGGAAACACCATATATTTT. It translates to CASSQMAQGARGNTIYF.

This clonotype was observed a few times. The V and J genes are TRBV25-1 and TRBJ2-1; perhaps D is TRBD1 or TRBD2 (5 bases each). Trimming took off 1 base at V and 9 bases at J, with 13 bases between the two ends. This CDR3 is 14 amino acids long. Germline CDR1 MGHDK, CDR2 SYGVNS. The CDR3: CASSESGLWGEQFF. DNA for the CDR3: TGTGCCAGCAGTGAATCGGGGCTCTGGGGTGAGCAGTTCTTC.

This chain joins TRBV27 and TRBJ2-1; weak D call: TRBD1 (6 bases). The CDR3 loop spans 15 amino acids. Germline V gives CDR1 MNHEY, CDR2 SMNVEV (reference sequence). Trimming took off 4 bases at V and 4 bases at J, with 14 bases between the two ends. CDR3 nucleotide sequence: TGTGCCAGCAGTTACACCGGGACACCATACAATGAGCAGTTCTTC. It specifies CASSYTGTPYNEQFF.

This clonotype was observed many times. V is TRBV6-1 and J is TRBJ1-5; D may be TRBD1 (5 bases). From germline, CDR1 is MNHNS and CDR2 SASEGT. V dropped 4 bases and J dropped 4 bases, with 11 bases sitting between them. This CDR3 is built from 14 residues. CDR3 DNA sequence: TGTGCCAGCAGTGGGCCGGGACTAAATCAGCCCCAGCATTTT. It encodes CASSGPGLNQPQHF.

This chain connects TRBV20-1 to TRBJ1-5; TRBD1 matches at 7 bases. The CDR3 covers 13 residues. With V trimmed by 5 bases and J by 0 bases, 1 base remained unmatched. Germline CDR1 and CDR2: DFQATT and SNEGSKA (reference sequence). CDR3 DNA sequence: TGCAGTGCTTGGGACAGTAGCAATCAGCCCCAGCATTTT. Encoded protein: CSAWDSSNQPQHF.

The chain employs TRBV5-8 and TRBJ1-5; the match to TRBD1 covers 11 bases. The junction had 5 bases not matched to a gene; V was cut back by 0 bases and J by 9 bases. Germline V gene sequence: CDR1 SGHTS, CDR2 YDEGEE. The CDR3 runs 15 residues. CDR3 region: CASSLEGQGVRPQHF. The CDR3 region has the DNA TGTGCCAGCAGCTTGGAGGGACAGGGGGTCAGGCCCCAGCATTTT.

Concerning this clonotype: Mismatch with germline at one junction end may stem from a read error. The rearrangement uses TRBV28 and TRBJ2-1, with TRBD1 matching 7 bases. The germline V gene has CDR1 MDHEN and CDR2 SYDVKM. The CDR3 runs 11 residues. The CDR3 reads CASSLEGASLF. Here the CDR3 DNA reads TGTGCCAGCAGCCTTGAGGGGGCATCTCTCTTC.

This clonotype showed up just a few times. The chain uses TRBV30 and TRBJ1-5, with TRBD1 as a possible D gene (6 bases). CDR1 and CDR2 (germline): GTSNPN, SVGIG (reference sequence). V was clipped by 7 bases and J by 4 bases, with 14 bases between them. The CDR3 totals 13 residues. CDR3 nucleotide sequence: TGTGCCTTACAAGGACAGTCTAATCAGCCCCAGCATTTT. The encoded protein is CALQGQSNQPQHF.